This record looks at one TCR beta chain sequence and its context. This sample is drawn from a study of control samples from healthy donors and cancer patients. The CDR3 extends over 15 amino acids. CDR1 and CDR2 (germline): SGDLS, YYNGEE. V lost 0 bases, J lost 1 base, and 10 bases lay in between. TCRdb keeps only in-frame clones here, not all; method: immunoSEQ multiplex PCR. The table includes around 120,000 clones, approximately 94% detected once. The TCR was taken from a man between 50 and 59 years old with head and neck cancer. The rearrangement joins TRBV9 to TRBJ1-1; D is undetermined. Sample: PBMCs. CDR3 in DNA: TGTGCCAGCAGCGTAGTTGGAGGGAGGAACACTGAAGCTTTCTTT. It yields the protein CASSVVGGRNTEAFF. The variable domain in full, with the rest retrieved from reference TRBV9 and TRBJ1-1, is DSGVTQTPKHLITATGQRVTLRCSPRSGDLSVYWYQQSLDQGLQFLIQYYNGEERAKGNILERFSAQQFPDLHSELNLSSLELGDSALYFCASSVVGGRNTEAFFGQGTRLTVV.